These 22 T cell receptor beta chains were all obtained from the same sample, sequenced in a study of a mutant IDH1 vaccine in newly diagnosed glioma. These receptors' antigens are unknown. Sample time point: week 23, last vaccination. Doses of 300 ug of mutant IDH1 20-mer peptide were given with topical imiquimod. This table comes from immunoSEQ multiplex PCR, and its TCRdb copy is limited to in-frame clones, with some not included. The data contain approximately 35,000 clones, around nine tenths of them singletons. The sequenced sample was PBMCs, obtained from a glioma patient whose treatment included an IDH1 peptide vaccine. These receptor sequences come from a man in his forties or fifties with glioma.

The CDR3 nucleotides are TGCGCCAGCAGCCTTGAAGGCACAGATACGCAGTATTTT. Translation gives CASSLEGTDTQYF. The rearrangement joins TRBV4-3 to TRBJ2-3; no firm D call. The CDR3 covers 13 residues. Germline V CDR1 and CDR2: LGHNA, YSLEER. Trimming removed 4 bases at V and 1 base at J, with 6 bases between.

This chain uses TRBV7-2 with TRBJ2-5; no reliable D call. This CDR3 is built from 14 residues. Trimming removed 4 bases from V and 4 bases from J, with 13 bases in between. CDR1 and CDR2 (germline): SGHTA, FQGNSA. Here the CDR3 reads CASSSSRGGETQYF. The CDR3 region has the DNA TGTGCCAGCAGCTCCAGCCGAGGTGGAGAGACCCAGTACTTC.

The chain couples TRBV6-1 to TRBJ1-2; D may be TRBD1 (5 bases). Looked up from germline, CDR1 is MNHNS and CDR2 is SASEGT. The V gene lost 3 bases and the J gene lost 4 bases, with 15 bases spanning the gap. This CDR3 contains 15 residues. The CDR3 region is CASSDFRAGFYGYTF. DNA for the CDR3: TGTGCCAGCAGTGATTTCCGGGCAGGGTTCTATGGCTACACCTTC.

This chain joins TRBV14 and TRBJ2-3; TRBD2 agrees at 7 bases. With 4 bases clipped from V and 4 bases from J, the junction kept 8 bases outside the gene matches. This CDR3 has 15 residues. CDR1 and CDR2 from the germline V gene are SGHDN and FVKESK. This CDR3 is CASSPGGRAPDTQYF. The DNA of the CDR3 is TGTGCCAGCAGCCCCGGGGGGAGGGCCCCAGATACGCAGTATTTT.

The sample holds one count of this clone. The chain has TRBV18 and TRBJ2-2, with D possibly TRBD2 on 5 matching bases. The germline V gene encodes CDR1 KGHSH and CDR2 LQKENI. CDR3 size: 14 residues. V was shortened by 4 bases and J by 6 bases, with 12 bases between the two germline ends. Here the CDR3 reads CASSQILEAGELFF. Here the CDR3 DNA reads TGTGCCAGCTCACAAATCCTGGAGGCCGGGGAGCTGTTTTTT.

CDR3 DNA: TGCGCCAGCAGCTCCCCTAGCGGGAGGGCCTACAATGAGCAGTTCTTC. This gives the protein CASSSPSGRAYNEQFF. V is TRBV5-1 and J is TRBJ2-1; 12 bases fit TRBD2. Trimming removed 3 bases from V and 2 bases from J; junction bases left unmatched: 3. CDR3 length equals 16 residues. CDR1 is SGHRS, CDR2 YFSETQ, per germline.

The gene calls are TRBV18 and TRBJ1-2; tentative D call: TRBD1 (5 bases). The CDR3 is made up of 17 amino acids. Germline V gives CDR1 KGHSH, CDR2 LQKENI. V was pared by 0 bases and J by 4 bases, with 18 bases between. CDR3 residues: CASSPPYQGHKLYGYTF. As DNA, the CDR3 is TGTGCCAGCTCACCACCGTACCAGGGCCACAAACTCTATGGCTACACCTTC. The complete variable domain, with remaining parts taken from reference TRBV18 and TRBJ1-2, reads NAGVMQNPRHLVRRRGQEARLRCSPMKGHSHVYWYRQLPEEGLKFMVYLQKENIIDESGMPKERFSAEFPKEGPSILRIQQVVRGDSAAYFCASSPPYQGHKLYGYTFGSGTRLTVV.

This chain joins TRBV9 and TRBJ1-4, with 8 nucleotides matching TRBD1. Germline assignment: CDR1 SGDLS and CDR2 YYNGEE. There are 21 residues in the CDR3. The J segment lost 0 bases and the V segment lost 4 bases, leaving 20 bases of the junction unmatched. The CDR3 sequence is CASSPEKRQGIGGPTNEKLFF. In DNA form, the CDR3 reads TGTGCCAGCAGCCCCGAAAAAAGACAGGGGATAGGGGGCCCAACTAATGAAAAACTGTTTTTT.

This chain joins TRBV5-1 and TRBJ2-3; perhaps TRBD2 as D (5 bases). Trimming took 1 base from V and 1 from J, leaving 10 bases between them. The CDR3 has 15 amino acids. Germline loops: CDR1 SGHRS, CDR2 YFSETQ. The CDR3 is CASSLSLRGTDTQYF. Written as DNA, the CDR3 is TGCGCCAGCAGCTTGTCATTGCGGGGCACAGATACGCAGTATTTT.

The V call is TRBV6-1, the J call TRBJ2-4; tentatively, D is TRBD2 (6 bases). The CDR3 is 15 amino acids. The germline V gene has CDR1 MNHNS and CDR2 SASEGT. Trimming took 7 bases from V and 9 from J, leaving 22 bases between them. This chain's CDR3 is CASTGTGTWRFIQYF. CDR3 bases: TGTGCCAGCACCGGGACCGGGACTTGGAGATTCATTCAGTACTTC.

This chain joins TRBV6-6 and TRBJ1-1; no clear D. From germline, CDR1 is MNHNY and CDR2 SVGAGI (reference sequence). CDR3 length: 13 amino acids. Trimming left V 5 bases short and J 1 base short, with 8 bases between. CDR3 protein: CASSLMGNTEAFF. Written as DNA, the CDR3 is TGTGCCAGCAGTCTTATGGGGAACACTGAAGCTTTCTTT.

The rearrangement joins TRBV15 to TRBJ2-1; possibly TRBD1 or TRBD2 for D (5 bases each). Germline V CDR1 and CDR2: LNHNV, YYDKDF (reference sequence). The CDR3 covers 15 residues. V dropped 0 bases and J dropped 0 bases, with 6 bases sitting between them. In DNA form, the CDR3 reads TGTGCCACCAGCAGAGATGGGGGCTCCTACAATGAGCAGTTCTTC. Residues: CATSRDGGSYNEQFF.

The chain carries TRBV21-1 and TRBJ2-7; no check of the table's D call, TRBD1, against the DNA was made. TRBV21-1 is marked as a pseudogene. This CDR3 is built from 15 residues. The DNA for the CDR3 is TGTGCCAGCAGCAAGATTTGGACAGGGAACTACGAGCAGTACTTC. Translated: CASSKIWTGNYEQYF.

The V call is TRBV20-1, the J call TRBJ2-3; no clear D gene. Germline V gives CDR1 DFQATT, CDR2 SNEGSKA (reference sequence). The CDR3 has 11 residues. The V end lost 1 base, the J end lost 5 bases, and 4 bases lay between the germline ends. The CDR3 loop is CSARGGDTQYF. CDR3 DNA: TGCAGTGCTAGAGGTGGAGATACGCAGTATTTT.

This sequence joins TRBV6-5 and TRBJ1-1; maybe TRBD1 (5 bases). This CDR3 has 14 amino acids. CDR1 is MNHEY and CDR2 is SVGAGI in the germline V gene. The germline V and J ends were trimmed by 6 bases and 6 bases, with 17 bases remaining between them. CDR3 nucleotides: TGTGCCAGCAGCCGGGGTGGGGGTGAAGCTGAAGCTTTCTTT. Its protein product is CASSRGGGEAEAFF.

This clone has only one observation. The chain carries TRBV19 and TRBJ1-6; D gene ambiguous. Germline assignment: CDR1 LNHDA and CDR2 SQIVND (reference sequence). The CDR3 extends over 13 amino acids. Trimming left V 7 bases short and J 4 bases short, with 8 bases between. The CDR3 region has the DNA TGTGCCAGTACTGAAGCATATAATTCACCCCTCCACTTT. Its protein is CASTEAYNSPLHF.

The CDR3 protein is CASSFFRGNEQYF. The CDR3 DNA reads TGTGCCAGCAGCTTTTTTAGAGGAAACGAGCAGTACTTC. V usage is TRBV11-3 and J usage is TRBJ2-7, with D unclear. The germline CDR1 and CDR2 sequences are SGHNT and YENEEA. This CDR3 comprises 13 residues. The V end lost 3 bases, the J end lost 5 bases, and 11 bases lay between the germline ends.

This clone occurred a few times. The chain links TRBV29-1 to TRBJ2-7; 9 bases are a match to TRBD2. The CDR3 loop spans 16 amino acids. Looked up from germline, CDR1 is SQVTM and CDR2 is ANQGSEA. The ends lost 0 bases at V and 4 bases at J; junction bases unmatched: 10. The CDR3 loop reads CSVEDHGLAGRYEQYF. In DNA, the CDR3 is TGCAGCGTTGAAGATCATGGGCTAGCGGGAAGGTACGAGCAGTACTTC.

The gene calls are TRBV5-6 and TRBJ1-1; D remains ambiguous. This CDR3 has 15 amino acids. Germline V lookup: CDR1 SGHDT, CDR2 YYEEEE. V was clipped by 5 bases and J by 3 bases, with 17 bases between them. DNA of the CDR3: TGTGCCAGCAGTATGACCCGAAACGGTGACACTGAAGCTTTCTTT. This sequence encodes CASSMTRNGDTEAFF.

The chain recombines TRBV7-9 with TRBJ1-1; unclear D gene. The ends were cut back, 2 bases at V and 7 bases at J, with 17 bases in the middle. The CDR3 is 15 amino acids. CDR1 is SEHNR and CDR2 is FQNEAQ in the germline V gene (reference sequence). The chain's CDR3 is CASSLSGWAVREAFF. The CDR3 DNA reads TGTGCCAGCAGCTTATCCGGTTGGGCTGTCCGTGAAGCTTTCTTT.

The chain employs TRBV5-1 and TRBJ2-2; TRBD2 matches 9 bases. With V trimmed by 3 bases and J by 6 bases, 6 bases remained unmatched. There are 15 residues in the CDR3. Germline-derived CDR1 and CDR2 are SGHRS and YFSETQ. In nucleotides, the CDR3 is TGCGCCAGCAGCTCCCCCCTAGCGGGGTCCGGGGAGCTGTTTTTT. As protein: CASSSPLAGSGELFF.

The chain employs TRBV5-6 and TRBJ2-3; D is unclear. V was shortened by 4 bases and J by 2 bases, with 20 bases between the two germline ends. The V gene's germline CDR1 is SGHDT and CDR2 YYEEEE. The CDR3 loop spans 17 amino acids. CDR3 protein: CASSLNSNPAPTDTQYF. DNA for the CDR3: TGTGCCAGCAGCCTGAACAGCAACCCCGCCCCCACAGATACGCAGTATTTT.